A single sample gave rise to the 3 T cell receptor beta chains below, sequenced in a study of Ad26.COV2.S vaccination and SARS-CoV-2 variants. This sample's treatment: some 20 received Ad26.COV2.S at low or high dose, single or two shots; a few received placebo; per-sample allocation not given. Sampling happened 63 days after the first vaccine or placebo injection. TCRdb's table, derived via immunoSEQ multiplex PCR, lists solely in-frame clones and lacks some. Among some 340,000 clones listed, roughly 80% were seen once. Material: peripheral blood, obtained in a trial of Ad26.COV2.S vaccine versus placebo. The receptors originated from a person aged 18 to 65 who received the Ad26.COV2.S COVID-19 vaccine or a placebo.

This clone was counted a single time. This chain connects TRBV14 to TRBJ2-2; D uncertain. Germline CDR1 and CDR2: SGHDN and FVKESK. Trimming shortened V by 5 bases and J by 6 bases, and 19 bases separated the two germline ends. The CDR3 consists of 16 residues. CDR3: CASSLRTGLGAGELFF. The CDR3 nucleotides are TGTGCCAGCAGCTTAAGGACGGGCTTAGGAGCCGGGGAGCTGTTTTTT.

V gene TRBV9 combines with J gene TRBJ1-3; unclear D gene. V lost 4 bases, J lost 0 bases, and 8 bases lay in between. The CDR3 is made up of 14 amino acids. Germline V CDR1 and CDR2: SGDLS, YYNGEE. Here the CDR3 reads CASSRANSGNTIYF. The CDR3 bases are TGTGCCAGCAGCCGAGCCAACTCTGGAAACACCATATATTTT. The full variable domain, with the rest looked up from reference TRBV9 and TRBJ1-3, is DSGVTQTPKHLITATGQRVTLRCSPRSGDLSVYWYQQSLDQGLQFLIQYYNGEERAKGNILERFSAQQFPDLHSELNLSSLELGDSALYFCASSRANSGNTIYFGEGSWLTVV.

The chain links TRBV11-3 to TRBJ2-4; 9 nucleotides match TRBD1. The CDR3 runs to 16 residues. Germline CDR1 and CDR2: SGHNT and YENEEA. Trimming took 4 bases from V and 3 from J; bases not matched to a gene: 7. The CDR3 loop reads CASSYWDREGKNIQYF. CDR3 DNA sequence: TGTGCCAGCAGCTATTGGGACAGGGAAGGCAAAAACATTCAGTACTTC.